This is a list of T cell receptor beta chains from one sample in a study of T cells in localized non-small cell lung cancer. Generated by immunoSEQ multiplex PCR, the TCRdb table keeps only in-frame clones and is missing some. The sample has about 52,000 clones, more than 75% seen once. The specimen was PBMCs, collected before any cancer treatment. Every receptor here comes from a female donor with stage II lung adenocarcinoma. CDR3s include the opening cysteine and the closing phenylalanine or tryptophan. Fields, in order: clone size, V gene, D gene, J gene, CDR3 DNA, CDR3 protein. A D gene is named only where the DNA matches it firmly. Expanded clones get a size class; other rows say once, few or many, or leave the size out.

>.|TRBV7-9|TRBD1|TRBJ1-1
TGTGCCAGCAGCCAGGACAGGACTTTTACTGAAGCTTTCTTT
CASSQDRTFTEAFF
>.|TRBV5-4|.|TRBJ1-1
TGTGCCAGCAGCTTGGGTGGGGGGCGATTTACTGAAGCTTTCTTT
CASSLGGGRFTEAFF
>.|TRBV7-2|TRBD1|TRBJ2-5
TGTGCCAGCAGCTACAGGGGGCAAGGGGGGACCCAGTACTTC
CASSYRGQGGTQYF
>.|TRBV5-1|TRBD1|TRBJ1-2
TGCGCCAGCAGCTATGGGACAGGCTATGGCTACACCTTC
CASSYGTGYGYTF
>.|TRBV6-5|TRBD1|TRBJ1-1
TGTGCCAGCAGTTACGGGGACAGGGGAGCTTTCTTT
CASSYGDRGAFF
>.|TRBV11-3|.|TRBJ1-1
TGTGCCAGCAGCTCCTCGAACACTGAAGCTTTCTTT
CASSSSNTEAFF
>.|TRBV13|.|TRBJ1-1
TGTGCCAGCAGCCGTAGAGTCGAAGCTTTCTTT
CASSRRVEAFF
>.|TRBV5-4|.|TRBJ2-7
TGTGCCAGCAGTCCGACTGGTGCCACCTACGAGCAGTACTTC
CASSPTGATYEQYF
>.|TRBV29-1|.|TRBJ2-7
TGCAGCGTAAAAAGTGGGTCCGACGAGCAGTACTTC
CSVKSGSDEQYF
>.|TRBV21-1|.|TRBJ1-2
TGTGCCAGTATCGGACCCTTCGGCTATGGCTACACCTTC
CASIGPFGYGYTF
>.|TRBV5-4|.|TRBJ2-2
TGTGCCAGCAGCTTGGTCTCAATCGGGGAGCTGTTTTTT
CASSLVSIGELFF
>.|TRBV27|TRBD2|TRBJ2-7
TGTGCCAGCAGTCGGGGGGACGAGCAGTACTTC
CASSRGDEQYF
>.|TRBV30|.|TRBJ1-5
TGTGCCTGGAGTGTAAAAAGCAATCAGCCCCAGCATTTT
CAWSVKSNQPQHF
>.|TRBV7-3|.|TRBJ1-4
TGCCCTCTTACATGGACTAATGAAAAACTGTTTTTT
CPLTWTNEKLFF
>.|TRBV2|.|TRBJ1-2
TGTGCCAGCAGGACCGGGGTTGGGGACTATGGCTACACCTTC
CASRTGVGDYGYTF
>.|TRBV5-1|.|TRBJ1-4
TGCGCCAGCAGCTTGGTAGGGGAAACTAATGAAAAACTGTTTTTT
CASSLVGETNEKLFF
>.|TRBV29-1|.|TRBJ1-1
TGCAGCGCTCAGGGAACGGAAGCTTTCTTT
CSAQGTEAFF
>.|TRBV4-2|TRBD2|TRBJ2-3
TGTGCCAGCAGCCAGACCTATAGCGGGGGGGCGTCAGATACGCAGTATTTT
CASSQTYSGGASDTQYF
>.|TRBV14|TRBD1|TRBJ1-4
TGTGCCAGCAGCCGGACAGGGACGTGGGAAAAACTGTTTTTT
CASSRTGTWEKLFF
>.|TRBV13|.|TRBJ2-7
TGTGCCAGCAGCTTAAGGCGGACCCAGCAGTACTTC
CASSLRRTQQYF
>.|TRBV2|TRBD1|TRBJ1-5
TGTGCCAGCGGGCGACAGGGATTGAGCAATCAGCCCCAGCATTTT
CASGRQGLSNQPQHF
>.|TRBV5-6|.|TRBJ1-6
TGTGCCAGCAGCTCCCGCGGAAGGAATTCACCCCTCCACTTT
CASSSRGRNSPLHF
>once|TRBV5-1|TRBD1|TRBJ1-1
TGCGCCAGCAGCTCCTACAGGGGGGGCGACACTGAAGCTTTCTTT
CASSSYRGGDTEAFF
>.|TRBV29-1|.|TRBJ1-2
TGCAGCGTTGAAGGTGGGATCTATGGCTACACCTTC
CSVEGGIYGYTF
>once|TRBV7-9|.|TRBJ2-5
TGTGCCAGCAGCCCCGCACAGAAAGAGACCCAGTACTTC
CASSPAQKETQYF
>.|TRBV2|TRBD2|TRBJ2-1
TGTGCCAGCAGTGGTTCCGGGACTAGCGTCTCCTACAATGAGCAGTTCTTC
CASSGSGTSVSYNEQFF
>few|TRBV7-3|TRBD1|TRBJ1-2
TGTGCCAGCAGCTTAAATGGGGACAGGGTTGGCTACACCTTC
CASSLNGDRVGYTF
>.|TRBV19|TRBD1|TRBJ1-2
TGTGCCAGTAGTATAGTAAAGGGGGCAGGAGGCTACACCTTC
CASSIVKGAGGYTF
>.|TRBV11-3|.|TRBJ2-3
TGTGCCAGCAGCCACAGGGATGGGAGCACAGATACGCAGTATTTT
CASSHRDGSTDTQYF